A selection of T cell receptor beta chains follows, all from one sample in a study of blood T cells in healthy people across ages. TCRdb reprocessed the 5' RACE reads with MiXCR, giving one entry per CDR3 protein. The table has hundreds of thousands of distinct CDR3 sequences, about 27% seen once; the top ten hold approximately 3.7%. These data were also reused for a study on T cells of mothers and their children.

Input material: blood. Source of these receptors: a boy under 10 years old in good health. CDR3s include the opening cysteine and the closing phenylalanine or tryptophan. Each record gives: D gene, V gene, clone size, J gene, CDR3 protein, CDR3 DNA. The D gene is left open where the match is weak. Size is omitted from some rows. Given values are once, few, many or a class for expanded clones.

.	TRBV5-1	few	TRBJ2-1	CASSLAGTNNEQFF	TGCGCCAGCAGCTTGGCCGGGACAAACAATGAGCAGTTCTTC
TRBD2	TRBV20-1	few	TRBJ2-1	CSARDWAGGGYNEQFF	TGCAGTGCTAGGGACTGGGCGGGAGGGGGGTACAATGAGCAGTTCTTC
.	TRBV24-1	.	TRBJ2-7	CATSDSQGAEQYF	TGTGCCACCAGTGATTCACAGGGAGCCGAGCAGTACTTC
TRBD1	TRBV12-3/TRBV12-4	few	TRBJ2-4	CASSSQGAVKNIQYF	TGTGCCAGCAGTTCACAGGGGGCGGTCAAAAACATTCAGTACTTC
.	TRBV7-2	few	TRBJ2-5	CASSLGTGFAETQYF	TGTGCCAGCAGCTTAGGCACAGGGTTTGCAGAGACCCAGTACTTC
.	TRBV24-1	many	TRBJ2-1	CATSDGKFRGRPRAHNEQFF	TGTGCCACCAGTGATGGCAAATTTCGGGGCCGCCCCCGGGCCCACAATGAGCAGTTCTTC
.	TRBV6-1	many	TRBJ1-5	CASSSQPRDSNQPQHF	TGTGCCAGCAGTTCACAGCCAAGAGATAGCAATCAGCCCCAGCATTTT
TRBD1	TRBV5-1	.	TRBJ1-2	CASSLGQGFYGYTF	TGCGCCAGCAGCTTGGGACAGGGATTCTATGGCTACACCTTC
.	TRBV7-2	.	TRBJ2-7	CASSPNGPVILAYEQYF	TGTGCCAGCAGCCCCAATGGTCCGGTAATCTTAGCGTACGAGCAGTACTTC
.	TRBV12-3/TRBV12-4	.	TRBJ1-1	CASRIQGGTEAFF	TGTGCCAGCAGGATCCAAGGCGGCACTGAAGCTTTCTTT
.	TRBV2	many	TRBJ2-2	CASRSTGELFF	TGTGCCAGCAGATCCACCGGGGAGCTGTTTTTT
.	TRBV7-9	.	TRBJ2-7	CASSLAGIYEQYF	TGTGCCAGCAGCTTAGCCGGGATCTACGAGCAGTACTTC
.	TRBV9	.	TRBJ2-5	CASSVAGTKETQYF	TGTGCCAGCAGCGTAGCTGGGACCAAAGAGACCCAGTACTTC
.	TRBV28	.	TRBJ2-1	CASSLPRGGNEQFF	TGTGCCAGCAGTTTGCCAAGGGGGGGAAATGAGCAGTTCTTC
.	TRBV10-2	.	TRBJ2-2	CASKEARYTGELFF	TGCGCCAGCAAGGAGGCTAGATATACCGGGGAGCTGTTTTTT
.	TRBV12-3/TRBV12-4	few	TRBJ2-2	CASSFWLAGAGELFF	TGTGCCAGCAGTTTCTGGCTAGCTGGAGCAGGGGAGCTGTTTTTT
.	TRBV7-2	.	TRBJ1-5	CASSLRAGGRQPQHF	TGTGCCAGCAGCTTACGGGCGGGGGGCCGACAGCCCCAGCATTTT
TRBD1	TRBV6-5	.	TRBJ2-7	CASSYNRGVSSYEQYF	TGTGCCAGCAGTTACAACAGGGGGGTAAGCTCCTACGAGCAGTACTTC
TRBD1	TRBV11-2	few	TRBJ2-7	CASSSWTGVSEQYF	TGTGCCAGCAGCTCGTGGACAGGGGTATCCGAGCAGTACTTC
TRBD2	TRBV11-2	few	TRBJ2-3	CASSLARGSGVSTDTQYF	TGTGCCAGCAGCTTAGCTAGGGGTAGCGGGGTGTCCACAGATACGCAGTATTTT
.	TRBV28	few	TRBJ2-1	CASSRDWGHEQFF	TGTGCCAGCAGCCGGGACTGGGGCCATGAGCAGTTCTTC
.	TRBV12-3/TRBV12-4	few	TRBJ2-4	CASSTREVGAKNIQYF	TGTGCCAGCAGTACCAGGGAGGTGGGAGCCAAAAACATTCAGTACTTC
.	TRBV5-3	.	TRBJ1-2	CARSFSGEHGYTF	TGTGCCAGAAGCTTTTCCGGGGAGCACGGCTACACCTTC
.	TRBV9	few	TRBJ2-5	CASSENDRQETQYF	TGTGCCAGCAGCGAGAACGACAGGCAAGAGACCCAGTACTTC
.	TRBV7-6	few	TRBJ2-5	CASSLVPGRDQYF	TGTGCCAGCAGCTTAGTTCCGGGAAGGGACCAGTACTTC
.	TRBV15	few	TRBJ2-1	CATSIPPSYNEQFF	TGTGCCACCAGCATCCCCCCGTCATACAATGAGCAGTTCTTC
.	TRBV29-1	.	TRBJ2-6	CSVDSRDRDSGANVLTF	TGCAGCGTTGATTCGCGGGACAGAGACTCTGGGGCCAACGTCCTGACTTTC
.	TRBV7-2	many	TRBJ1-2	CASSLGRDYGYTF	TGTGCCAGCAGCTTGGGCAGAGACTATGGCTACACCTTC
.	TRBV20-1	few	TRBJ1-6	CSAQTVHNSPLHF	TGCAGTGCACAGACAGTCCATAATTCACCCCTCCACTTT
TRBD1	TRBV11-2	.	TRBJ2-7	CASSSPRTGYEQYF	TGTGCCAGCAGCTCCCCACGGACAGGTTACGAGCAGTACTTC
TRBD2	TRBV27	.	TRBJ2-1	CASSYKSGTSGSEQFF	TGTGCCAGCAGTTATAAGAGCGGGACTAGCGGGAGTGAGCAGTTCTTC
.	TRBV10-3	.	TRBJ1-1	CARPTGRFEAFF	TGTGCCAGGCCGACAGGCCGGTTTGAAGCTTTCTTT
TRBD2	TRBV5-1	.	TRBJ2-2	CASSLAAGDTGELFF	TGCGCCAGCAGCTTGGCAGCGGGGGACACCGGGGAGCTGTTTTTT
.	TRBV7-4	few	TRBJ2-3	CASHRGNRDTQYF	TGTGCCAGCCACCGGGGCAACAGGGATACGCAGTATTTT
.	TRBV15	.	TRBJ2-7	CATSRDVHGVSEQYF	TGTGCCACCAGCAGAGATGTACACGGTGTATCCGAGCAGTACTTC
.	TRBV2	.	TRBJ2-6	CASSVAPSSGANVLTF	TGTGCCAGCAGTGTCGCACCCAGCTCTGGGGCCAACGTCCTGACTTTC
TRBD2	TRBV18	few	TRBJ2-7	CASSPWTSQPYEQYF	TGTGCCAGCTCACCTTGGACTAGCCAGCCTTACGAGCAGTACTTC
TRBD2	TRBV29-1	.	TRBJ2-1	CSVHPTRGSKYEQFF	TGCAGCGTTCATCCTACCCGCGGGAGCAAGTATGAGCAGTTCTTC
TRBD2	TRBV20-1	few	TRBJ2-1	CSATGLAGGNNEQFF	TGCAGTGCAACTGGACTAGCGGGGGGCAACAATGAGCAGTTCTTC
TRBD1	TRBV4-3	few	TRBJ2-5	CASSPKGDREGETQYF	TGCGCCAGCAGCCCTAAGGGTGACAGGGAAGGGGAGACCCAGTACTTC